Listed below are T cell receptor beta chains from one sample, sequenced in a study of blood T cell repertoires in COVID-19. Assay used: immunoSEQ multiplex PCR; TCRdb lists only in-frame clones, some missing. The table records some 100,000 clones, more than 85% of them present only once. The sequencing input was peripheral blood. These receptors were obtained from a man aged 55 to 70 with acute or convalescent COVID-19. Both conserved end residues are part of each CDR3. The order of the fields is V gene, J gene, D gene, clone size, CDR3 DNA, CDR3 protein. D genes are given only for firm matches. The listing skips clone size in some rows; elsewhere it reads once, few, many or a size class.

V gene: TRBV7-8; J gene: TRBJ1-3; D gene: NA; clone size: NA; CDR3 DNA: TGTGCCAGCACCGTTGACACCGGAAACACCATATATTTT; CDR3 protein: CASTVDTGNTIYF
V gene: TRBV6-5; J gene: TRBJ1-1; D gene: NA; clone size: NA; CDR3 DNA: TGTGCCAGCATTAATACGGGGGGCACTGAAGCTTTCTTT; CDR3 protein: CASINTGGTEAFF
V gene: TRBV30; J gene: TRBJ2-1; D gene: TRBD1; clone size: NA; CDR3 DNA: TGTGCCTGGAGTGTGGGACAGGGGGGCCACAATGAGCAGTTCTTC; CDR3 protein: CAWSVGQGGHNEQFF
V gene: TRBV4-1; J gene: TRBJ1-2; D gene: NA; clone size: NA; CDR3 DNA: TGCGCCAGCAGCCAAGTAGACAGGTCAAGGGGCTACACCTTC; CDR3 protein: CASSQVDRSRGYTF
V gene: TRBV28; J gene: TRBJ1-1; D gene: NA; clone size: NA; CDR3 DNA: TGTGCCAGCAGTTTATATAGGGGATGGAGGAACACTGAAGCTTTCTTT; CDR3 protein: CASSLYRGWRNTEAFF
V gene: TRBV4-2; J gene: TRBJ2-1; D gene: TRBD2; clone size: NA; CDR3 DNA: TGTGCCAGCAGCCCAAGGCGTACTAGCGGACTTTACAATGAGCAGTTCTTC; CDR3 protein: CASSPRRTSGLYNEQFF
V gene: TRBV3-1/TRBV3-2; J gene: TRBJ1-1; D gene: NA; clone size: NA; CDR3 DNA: TGTGCCAGCAGCCTAGGATCGGGGACTGAAGCTTTCTTT; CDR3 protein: CASSLGSGTEAFF
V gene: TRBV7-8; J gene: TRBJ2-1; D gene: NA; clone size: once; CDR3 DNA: TGTGCCAGCAGCTTGCCGAGCGGAAATGAGCAGTTCTTC; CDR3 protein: CASSLPSGNEQFF
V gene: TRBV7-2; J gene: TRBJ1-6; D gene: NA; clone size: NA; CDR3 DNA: TGTGCCAGCAGCTTAACCACAGGGTACGATTCACCCCTCCACTTT; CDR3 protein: CASSLTTGYDSPLHF
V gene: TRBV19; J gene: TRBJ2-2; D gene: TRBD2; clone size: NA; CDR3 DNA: TGTGCCAGTAGTATAATGACTAGCCCCTCCGGGGAGCTGTTTTTT; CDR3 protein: CASSIMTSPSGELFF
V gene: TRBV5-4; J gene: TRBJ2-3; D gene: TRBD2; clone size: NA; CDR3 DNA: TGTGCCAGCAGCTCCGGACTAGCGCGCAGCACAGATACGCAGTATTTT; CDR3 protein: CASSSGLARSTDTQYF
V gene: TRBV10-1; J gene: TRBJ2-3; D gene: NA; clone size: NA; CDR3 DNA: TGCGCCAGCAGTGAGTCGGTAGGAGCAGATACGCAGTATTTT; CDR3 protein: CASSESVGADTQYF
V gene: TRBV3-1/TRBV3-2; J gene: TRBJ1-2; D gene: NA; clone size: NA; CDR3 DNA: TGTGCCAGCAGCTCCACAGGGAAGGGCTACACCTTC; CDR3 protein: CASSSTGKGYTF
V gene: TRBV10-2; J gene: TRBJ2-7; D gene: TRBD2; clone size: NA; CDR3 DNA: TGCGCCAGCAGGCGGGGGGCTAGCGGGAGCCAGTCCGGCGCCTACGAGCAGTACTTC; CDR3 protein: CASRRGASGSQSGAYEQYF
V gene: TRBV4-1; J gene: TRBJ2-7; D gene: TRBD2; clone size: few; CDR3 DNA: TGCGCCAGCAGCCGGAGACTAGCGGGAGATTACGAGCAGTACTTC; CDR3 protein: CASSRRLAGDYEQYF
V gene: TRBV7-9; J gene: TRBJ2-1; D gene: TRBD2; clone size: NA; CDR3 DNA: TGTGCCAGCAGTTTCCCCCGACGACTAGCGGGAGTTCGGAATGAGCAGTTCTTC; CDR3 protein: CASSFPRRLAGVRNEQFF
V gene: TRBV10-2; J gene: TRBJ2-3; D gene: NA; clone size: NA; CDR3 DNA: TGCGCCAGCAGTGAGTCGGGGCGGTCAGATACGCAGTATTTT; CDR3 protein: CASSESGRSDTQYF
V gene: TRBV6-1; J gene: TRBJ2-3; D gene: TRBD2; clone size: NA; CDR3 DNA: TGTGCCAGCAGTGCAATTACTAGCGGGAGCACAGATACGCAGTATTTT; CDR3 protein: CASSAITSGSTDTQYF
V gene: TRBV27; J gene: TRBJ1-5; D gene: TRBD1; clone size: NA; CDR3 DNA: TGTGCCAGCAGTTCATCGACAGGGGTGAGCAATCAGCCCCAGCATTTT; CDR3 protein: CASSSSTGVSNQPQHF
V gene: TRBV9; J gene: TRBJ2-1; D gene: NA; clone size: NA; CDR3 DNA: TGTGCCAGCAGCGTGGGGACTTACAATGAGCAGTTCTTC; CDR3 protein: CASSVGTYNEQFF
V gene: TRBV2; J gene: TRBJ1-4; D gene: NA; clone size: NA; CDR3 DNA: TGTGCCAGCAGTGAGAGTAAGGGGGTTGGGGAAAAACTGTTTTTT; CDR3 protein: CASSESKGVGEKLFF
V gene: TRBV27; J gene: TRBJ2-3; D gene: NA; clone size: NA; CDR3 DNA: TGTGCCAGCAGTTACGAGGTTACATCTAGCACAGATACGCAGTATTTT; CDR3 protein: CASSYEVTSSTDTQYF
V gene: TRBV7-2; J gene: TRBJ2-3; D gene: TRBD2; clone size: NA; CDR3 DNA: TGTGCCAGCAGCTCCCCAGCGGCGGGAGGAGATACGCAGTATTTT; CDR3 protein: CASSSPAAGGDTQYF
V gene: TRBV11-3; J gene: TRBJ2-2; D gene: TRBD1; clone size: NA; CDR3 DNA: TGTGCCAGCAGCAGGGACAGGACCGGGGAGCTGTTTTTT; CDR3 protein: CASSRDRTGELFF
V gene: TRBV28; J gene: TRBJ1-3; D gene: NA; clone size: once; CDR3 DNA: TGTGCCAGCAGTTTAGGGGGGGGCGATGGAAACACCATATATTTT; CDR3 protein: CASSLGGGDGNTIYF
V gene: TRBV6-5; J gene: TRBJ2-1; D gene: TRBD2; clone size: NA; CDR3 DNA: TGTGCCAGCAGCCCCCGGACTAGCGGGAGGAATGAGCAGTTCTTC; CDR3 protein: CASSPRTSGRNEQFF
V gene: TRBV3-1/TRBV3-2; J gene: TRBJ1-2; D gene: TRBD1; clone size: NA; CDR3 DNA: TGTGCCAGCAGCCAAGACGTAGGGGGCTCAGGCGGCTACACCTTC; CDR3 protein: CASSQDVGGSGGYTF
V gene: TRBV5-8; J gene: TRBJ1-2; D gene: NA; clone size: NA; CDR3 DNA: TGTGCCAGCAGCTTTCCTCTCACAGCCGGCCCTAACTATGGCTACACCTTC; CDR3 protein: CASSFPLTAGPNYGYTF
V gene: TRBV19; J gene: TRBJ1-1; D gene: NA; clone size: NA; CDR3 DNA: TGTGCCAGTAGACAGGGATTGAACACTGAAGCTTTCTTT; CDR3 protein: CASRQGLNTEAFF
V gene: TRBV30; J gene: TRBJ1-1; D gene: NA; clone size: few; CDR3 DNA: TGTGCCTGGAGTGTACAGAGCGGCACTGAAGCTTTCTTT; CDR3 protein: CAWSVQSGTEAFF
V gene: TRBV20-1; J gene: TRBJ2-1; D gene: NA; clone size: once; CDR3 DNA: TGCAGTGCTAGAGCTCTACGGGAGCAGTTCTTC; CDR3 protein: CSARALREQFF
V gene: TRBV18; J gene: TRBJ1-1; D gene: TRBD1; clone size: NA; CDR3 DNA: TGTGCCAGCTCAGCGGAAATTACAGGGGGAACCGGGGTTACGACTGAAGCTTTCTTT; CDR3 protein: CASSAEITGGTGVTTEAFF
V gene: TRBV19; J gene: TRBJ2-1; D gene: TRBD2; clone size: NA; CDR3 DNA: TGTGCCAGGGGGAGGGGTGGGCTTTTGGAGCAGTTCTTC; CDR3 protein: CARGRGGLLEQFF
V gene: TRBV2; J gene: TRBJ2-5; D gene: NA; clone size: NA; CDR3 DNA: TGTGCCAGCAGTGAAGGGTCCAGGGTTGGGGAGACCCAGTACTTC; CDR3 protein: CASSEGSRVGETQYF
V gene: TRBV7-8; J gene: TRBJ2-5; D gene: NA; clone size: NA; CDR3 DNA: TGTGCCAGCAGCTTAGACGGCGGGGTAGGTACGGAGACCCAGTACTTC; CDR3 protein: CASSLDGGVGTETQYF
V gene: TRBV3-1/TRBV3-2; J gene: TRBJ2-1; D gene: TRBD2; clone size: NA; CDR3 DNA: TGTGCCAGCAGCCTCTCACAGGGGGCTAGCGGGAGGGAGTACAATGAGCAGTTCTTC; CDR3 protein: CASSLSQGASGREYNEQFF
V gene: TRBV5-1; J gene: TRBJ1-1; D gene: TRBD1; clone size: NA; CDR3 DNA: TGCGCCAGCAGCCGGGACAGGGCCAACACTGAAGCTTTCTTT; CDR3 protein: CASSRDRANTEAFF
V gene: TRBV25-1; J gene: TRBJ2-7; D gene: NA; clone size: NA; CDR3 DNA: TGTGCCAGCAACCCCGGTGGGGGGGCCCATTCCTACGAGCAGTACTTC; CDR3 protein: CASNPGGGAHSYEQYF
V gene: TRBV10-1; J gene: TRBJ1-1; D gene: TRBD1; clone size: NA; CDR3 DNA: TGCGCCAGCAGTACCGGACAGGGTTGGACTGAAGCTTTCTTT; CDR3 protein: CASSTGQGWTEAFF
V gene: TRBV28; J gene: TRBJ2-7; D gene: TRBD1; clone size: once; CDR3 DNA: TGTGCCAGCAGTACGTCCGGGACAGGGTGGGACGAGCAGTACTTC; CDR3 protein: CASSTSGTGWDEQYF